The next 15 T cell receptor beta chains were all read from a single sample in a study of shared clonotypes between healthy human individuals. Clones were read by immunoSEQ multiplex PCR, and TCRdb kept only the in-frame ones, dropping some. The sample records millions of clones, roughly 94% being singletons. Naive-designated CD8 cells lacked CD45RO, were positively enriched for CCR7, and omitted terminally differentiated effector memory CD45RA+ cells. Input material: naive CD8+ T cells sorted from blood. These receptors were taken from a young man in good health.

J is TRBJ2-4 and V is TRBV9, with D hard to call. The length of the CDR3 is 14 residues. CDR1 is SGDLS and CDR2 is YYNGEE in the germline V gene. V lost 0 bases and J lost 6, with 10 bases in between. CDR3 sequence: CASSVGAPGNIQYF. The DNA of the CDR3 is TGTGCCAGCAGCGTAGGGGCTCCGGGAAACATTCAGTACTTC. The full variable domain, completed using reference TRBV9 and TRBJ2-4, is DSGVTQTPKHLITATGQRVTLRCSPRSGDLSVYWYQQSLDQGLQFLIQYYNGEERAKGNILERFSAQQFPDLHSELNLSSLELGDSALYFCASSVGAPGNIQYFGAGTRLSVL.

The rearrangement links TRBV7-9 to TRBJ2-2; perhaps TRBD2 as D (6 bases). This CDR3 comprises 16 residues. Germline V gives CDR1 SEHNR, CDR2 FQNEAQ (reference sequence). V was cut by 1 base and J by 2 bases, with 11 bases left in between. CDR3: CASSLVVAGNTGELFF. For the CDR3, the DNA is TGTGCCAGCAGCTTAGTTGTGGCGGGAAACACCGGGGAGCTGTTTTTT.

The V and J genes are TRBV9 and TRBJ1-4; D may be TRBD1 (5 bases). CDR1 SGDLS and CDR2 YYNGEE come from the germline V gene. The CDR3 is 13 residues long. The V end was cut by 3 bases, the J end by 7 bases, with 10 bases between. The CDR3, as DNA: TGTGCCAGCAGCGCTGGGGGGTTTGAAAAACTGTTTTTT. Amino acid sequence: CASSAGGFEKLFF. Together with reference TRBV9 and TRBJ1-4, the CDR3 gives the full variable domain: DSGVTQTPKHLITATGQRVTLRCSPRSGDLSVYWYQQSLDQGLQFLIQYYNGEERAKGNILERFSAQQFPDLHSELNLSSLELGDSALYFCASSAGGFEKLFFGSGTQLSVL.

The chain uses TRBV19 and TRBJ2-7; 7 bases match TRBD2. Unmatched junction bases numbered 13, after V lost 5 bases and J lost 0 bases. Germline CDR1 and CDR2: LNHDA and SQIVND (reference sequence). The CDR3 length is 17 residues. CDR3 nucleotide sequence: TGTGCCAGTAGTGTAAAAGGACTAGGACCCTTCTCCTACGAGCAGTACTTC. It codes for CASSVKGLGPFSYEQYF. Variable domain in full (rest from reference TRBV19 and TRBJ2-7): DGGITQSPKYLFRKEGQNVTLSCEQNLNHDAMYWYRQDPGQGLRLIYYSQIVNDFQKGDIAEGYSVSREKKESFPLTVTSAQKNPTAFYLCASSVKGLGPFSYEQYFGPGTRLTVT.

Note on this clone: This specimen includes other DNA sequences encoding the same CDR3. This CDR3 reads CAWNRAGTDTQYF. DNA for the CDR3: TGTGCCTGGAACAGGGCTGGCACAGATACGCAGTATTTT. The chain couples TRBV30 to TRBJ2-3; the D gene is possibly TRBD1 (6 bases). The V end lost 4 bases, the J end lost 1 base, and 9 bases lay between the germline ends. CDR1 and CDR2 from the germline V gene are GTSNPN and SVGIG (reference sequence). This CDR3 is built from 13 residues.

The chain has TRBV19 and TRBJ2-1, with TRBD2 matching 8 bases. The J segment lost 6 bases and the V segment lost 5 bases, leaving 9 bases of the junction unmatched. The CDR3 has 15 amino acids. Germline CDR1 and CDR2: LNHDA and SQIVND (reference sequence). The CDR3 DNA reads TGTGCCAGTAGTGCCTTAGCGGGGTTTCGCAATGAGCAGTTCTTC. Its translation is CASSALAGFRNEQFF.

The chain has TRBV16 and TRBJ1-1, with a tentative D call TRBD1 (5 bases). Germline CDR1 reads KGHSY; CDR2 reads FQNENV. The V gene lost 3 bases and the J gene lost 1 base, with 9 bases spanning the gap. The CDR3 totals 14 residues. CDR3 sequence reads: CASSHMRGNTEAFF. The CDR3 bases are TGTGCCAGCAGCCACATGAGGGGGAACACTGAAGCTTTCTTT.

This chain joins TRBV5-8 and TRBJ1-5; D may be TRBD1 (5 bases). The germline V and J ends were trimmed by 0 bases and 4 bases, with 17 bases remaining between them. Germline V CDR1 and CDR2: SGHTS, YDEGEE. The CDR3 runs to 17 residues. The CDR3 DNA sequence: TGTGCCAGCAGCTTGGGAGGAGGGGACGGTGGGAATCAGCCCCAGCATTTT. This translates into CASSLGGGDGGNQPQHF.

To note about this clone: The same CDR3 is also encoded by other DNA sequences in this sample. CDR3 bases: TGCGCCAGCAGCTTAGGTGTGGGATACGAGCAGTACTTC. Translated, it gives CASSLGVGYEQYF. The chain links TRBV5-1 to TRBJ2-7; D is ambiguous. CDR1 and CDR2 from the germline V gene are SGHRS and YFSETQ. The CDR3 has 13 amino acids. With 2 bases removed from V and 4 bases from J, the gap between germline ends came to 10 bases.

CDR3 region: CASSGTVKETQYF. The CDR3, as DNA: TGTGCCAGCAGCGGGACAGTTAAAGAGACCCAGTACTTC. The V gene is TRBV6-1, the J gene TRBJ2-5; TRBD1 agrees at 7 bases. Per the germline V gene, CDR1 is MNHNS and CDR2 is SASEGT. V gave up 6 bases and J gave up 3 bases; unmatched junction bases: 4. There are 13 residues in the CDR3.

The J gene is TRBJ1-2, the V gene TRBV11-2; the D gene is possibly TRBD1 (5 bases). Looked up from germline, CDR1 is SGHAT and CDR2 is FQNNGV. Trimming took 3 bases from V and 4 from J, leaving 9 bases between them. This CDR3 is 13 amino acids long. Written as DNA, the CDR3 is TGTGCCAGCAGCTTTAACACAGGCTATGGCTACACCTTC. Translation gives CASSFNTGYGYTF.

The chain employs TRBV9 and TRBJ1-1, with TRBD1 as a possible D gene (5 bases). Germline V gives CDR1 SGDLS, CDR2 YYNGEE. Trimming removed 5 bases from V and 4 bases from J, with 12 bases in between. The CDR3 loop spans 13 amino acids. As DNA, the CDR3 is TGTGCCAGCAGTCTGGGGGTCGCCACTGAAGCTTTCTTT. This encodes CASSLGVATEAFF.

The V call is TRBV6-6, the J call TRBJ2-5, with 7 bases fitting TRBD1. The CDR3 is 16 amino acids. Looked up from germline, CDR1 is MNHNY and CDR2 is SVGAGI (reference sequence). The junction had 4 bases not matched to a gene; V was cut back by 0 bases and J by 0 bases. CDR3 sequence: CASSYSQGVDQETQYF. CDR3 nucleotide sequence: TGTGCCAGCAGTTACTCGCAGGGGGTGGACCAAGAGACCCAGTACTTC.

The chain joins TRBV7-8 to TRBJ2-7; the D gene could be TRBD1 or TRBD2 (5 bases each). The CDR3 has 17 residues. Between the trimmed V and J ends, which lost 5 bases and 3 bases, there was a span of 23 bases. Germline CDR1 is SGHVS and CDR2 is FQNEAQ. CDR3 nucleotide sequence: TGTGCCAGCAGCCCGCTCCTCACCGGGACGGCAGACTACGAGCAGTACTTC. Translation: CASSPLLTGTADYEQYF.

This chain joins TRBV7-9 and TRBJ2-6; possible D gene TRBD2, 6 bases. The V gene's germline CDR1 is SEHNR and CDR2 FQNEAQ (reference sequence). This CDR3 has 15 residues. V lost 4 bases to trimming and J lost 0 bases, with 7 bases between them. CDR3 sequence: CASSSGDSGANVLTF. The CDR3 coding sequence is TGTGCCAGCAGCTCGGGGGACTCTGGGGCCAACGTCCTGACTTTC.